Shown below are 2 T cell receptor beta chains from a single sample sequenced in a study of OX40 agonist ivuxolimab in advanced cancers. Some clones are missing from TCRdb's copy, which holds only in-frame ones; the method was immunoSEQ multiplex PCR. The sample carries 98,000 or so clones, about 91% recorded once. The sequences come from CD4+ or CD8+ T cells sorted from blood, collected in a trial of the OX40 agonist ivuxolimab. Receptors were obtained from an adult with an advanced solid tumor such as melanoma, head and neck, liver or kidney cancer.

The chain joins TRBV19 to TRBJ2-7; D possibly corresponds to TRBD2 (6 bases). Trimming cost V 9 bases and J 5 bases, with 20 bases left between them. This CDR3 has 14 amino acids. The germline V gene encodes CDR1 LNHDA and CDR2 SQIVND (reference sequence). The CDR3 bases are TGTGCCAGCTCTCCGGGACTGCAGGCCAACGAGCAGTACTTC. This gives the protein CASSPGLQANEQYF.

This chain connects TRBV12-1 to TRBJ2-6; the D segment call TRBD1 is taken from the table without a DNA check. TRBV12-1 is assigned pseudogene status. This CDR3 has 18 residues. The CDR3: CASSFEDHKGSGANVLTF. The CDR3 DNA is TGTGCCAGCAGCTTTGAGGACCACAAGGGGTCTGGGGCCAACGTCCTGACTTTC.